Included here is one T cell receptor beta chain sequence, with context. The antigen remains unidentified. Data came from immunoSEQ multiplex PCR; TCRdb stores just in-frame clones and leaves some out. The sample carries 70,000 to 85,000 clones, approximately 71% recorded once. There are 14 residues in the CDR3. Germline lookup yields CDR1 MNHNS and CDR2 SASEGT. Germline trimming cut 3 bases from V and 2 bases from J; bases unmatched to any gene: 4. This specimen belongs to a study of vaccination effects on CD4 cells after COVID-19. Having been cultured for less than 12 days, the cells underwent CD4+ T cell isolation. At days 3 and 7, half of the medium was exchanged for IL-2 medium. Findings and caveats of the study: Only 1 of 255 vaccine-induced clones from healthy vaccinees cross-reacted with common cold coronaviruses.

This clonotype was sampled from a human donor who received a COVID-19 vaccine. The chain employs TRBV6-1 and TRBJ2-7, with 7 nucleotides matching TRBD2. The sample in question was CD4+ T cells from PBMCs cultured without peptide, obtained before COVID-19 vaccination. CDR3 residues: CASSESGRAYEQYV. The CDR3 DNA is TGTGCCAGCAGTGAGTCAGGGAGGGCCTACGAGCAGTACGTC.